This T cell receptor (beta chain) was recorded in a study of T cell responses to AZD1222 COVID-19 vaccine (dated by TCRdb to the early 2020s). With respect to the entire study: A total of 233 trial participants underwent TCR sequencing, of whom roughly 210 had received two doses of AZD1222 and about 25 had received two doses of the MenACWY control vaccine. Enrollment into the trials was organized by age into subgroups of 18-55, 56-69 and 70-plus years, and those subgroups contained about 150, 27 and 61 TCR-sequenced participants, respectively. Overall study results and their limits: Because no samples from the day 14 peak response were available, repertoires could be characterized only after the peak T cell response. Reportedly, almost half of the unique spike-specific TCRs recognized epitopes lying outside the regions that are mutated in the B.1.351 and B.1.1.7 variants. After two AZD1222 doses, both the breadth and the depth of spike-specific TCRs were significantly higher than at day 0 and than in MenACWY recipients. The vaccine-associated CD4 TCRs covered the entire spike protein, and the dominant responses fell in regions 160-218 and 743-854. Participants were mostly white British and included more females than males, and it was suggested by the authors that clonal diversity may have been underestimated. In the small 56-69-year group, the increase in depth fell short of significance, most likely because of low power. Conclusions about previously exposed vaccinees were limited because only a handful of AZD1222 recipients were SARS-CoV-2 seropositive at baseline.

According to the study, the label for this sample's time point signals: about 28 days (+/-7) after the second vaccine dose. AZD1222 recipients given second doses at about 4 weeks or at about 12 weeks were pooled, since spike-specific TCR depth and breadth were not found to differ between the two schedules. Vaccinee samples were obtained from the UK trials COV001 and COV002, which included a single-blind randomized controlled phase 2/3 trial of AZD1222 (ChAdOx1 nCoV-19) in healthy adults. Trial participant PBMC samples were collected at day 0 and day 28 after the second dose for TCRbeta chain sequencing. The CDR3 regions of human TCRbeta chains were subjected to immunosequencing. The authors' analysis ran thus. Repertoire TCRs were matched against a reference library of SARS-CoV-2-specific TCRs generated with the MIRA antigen-specificity platform. Breadth was defined as the fraction of unique TCRs that were SARS-CoV-2-associated, and depth was defined as the fraction of total T cells that were SARS-CoV-2-associated. Using the MIRA data, every spike-specific TCR was mapped to the spike region that the TCR reacted to and assigned to either a CD4 or a CD8 class. Log10-transformed breadth and depth values were compared by one-way ANOVA with Sidak's multiple comparisons tests. The immuneACCESS repertoire file appears here via TCRdb, limited to in-frame rearrangements. These files lack a portion of the clones; in checked studies, under half of the deficit traces to unresolved V genes, and the cause of the others is not known. Clone size and V and J calls were adopted from that table, with D and trimming inferred from the DNA. The sample has approximately 130,000 clones on record, 80% to 90% of them singletons. The ten largest clonotypes hold roughly a quarter of the sample.

Only one count was recorded for this clone. Its cognate antigen has yet to be identified. Base qualities were left out, and no much larger clone turns up one base away. The receptor's source is an adult who received the AZD1222 COVID-19 vaccine. The sample consisted of peripheral blood, taken 28 days after the second AZD1222 dose.

The sequence in DNA is TGTGCCAGCAGCTCTCAGGGCCCCTACGAGCAGTACTTC. Its protein is CASSSQGPYEQYF. The sequence links TRBV5-5 to TRBJ2-7; TRBD1 is a possible D gene, resting on 5 matching bases. Inclusive of the bounding cysteine and phenylalanine, the CDR3 is 13 residues long. Only the CDR3 part of the read is kept: 39 bases, read in frame from the first base. Taken from the germline V gene (reference sequence), the CDR1 and CDR2 loops are SGHKS and YYEKEE. Trimming costs V 3 bases and J 2 bases, and their ends lie 9 bases apart. This CDR3, with the reference TRBV5-5 and TRBJ2-7 proteins standing in past its ends, gives the full variable domain DAGVTQSPTHLIKTRGQQVTLRCSPISGHKSVSWYQQVLGQGPQFIFQYYEKEERGRGNFPDRFSARQFPNYSSELNVNALLLGDSALYLCASSSQGPYEQYFGPGTRLTVT.